Below, 25 T cell receptor beta chains from the same sample are listed, as sequenced in a study of cytomegalovirus exposure and HLA in healthy donors. Libraries were prepared by immunoSEQ multiplex PCR; TCRdb keeps only in-frame clonotypes and omits some of them. Here the sample spans about 120,000 clones, approximately 91% being singletons. The sequenced sample consisted of PBMCs. These receptors all stem from a man between 18 and 35 years old in good health and CMV-seropositive.

This chain uses TRBV2 with TRBJ2-2; a weak D match, TRBD1 (6 bases). The CDR3 totals 13 residues. Germline V CDR1 and CDR2: SNHLY, FYNNEI. V gave up 10 bases and J gave up 4 bases, with 13 bases separating them. The CDR3 nucleotides are TGTGCCAACCGGGACATAGCCACCGGGGAGCTGTTTTTT. Translation gives CANRDIATGELFF.

The chain combines TRBV7-2 with TRBJ1-2; 8 bases map to TRBD1. Germline loops: CDR1 SGHTA, CDR2 FQGNSA. Trimming took 1 base from V and 2 from J; bases not matched to a gene: 3. This CDR3 is 15 amino acids long. The CDR3 loop is CASSLVRDRNYGYTF. CDR3 nucleotide sequence: TGTGCCAGCAGCTTAGTCCGGGACAGGAACTATGGCTACACCTTC.

The rearrangement joins TRBV15 to TRBJ1-2, with 11 nucleotides matching TRBD1. Germline lookup yields CDR1 LNHNV and CDR2 YYDKDF (reference sequence). The V and J ends lost 4 bases and 6 bases, in that order; junction bases with no gene match: 7. CDR3 size: 15 residues. The CDR3 region has the DNA TGTGCCACCAGCACGCGGACAGGGGGCAGCGATGGCTACACCTTC. It encodes CATSTRTGGSDGYTF.

This clone was counted once. V and J are TRBV5-4 and TRBJ1-2; TRBD1 matches 7 bases. The CDR3 runs to 16 residues. Germline lookup yields CDR1 SGHNT and CDR2 YYREEE (reference sequence). The J segment lost 2 bases and the V segment lost 4 bases, leaving 11 bases of the junction unmatched. The CDR3 nucleotides read TGTGCCAGCAGCCCTCCCCCACTACAGGGGAACTATGGCTACACCTTC. Translating it yields CASSPPPLQGNYGYTF.

The chain uses TRBV28 and TRBJ1-5; 9 nucleotides match TRBD1. The V gene end was trimmed by 5 bases and the J gene end by 6 bases; junction bases not matched to a gene: 11. Germline V CDR1 and CDR2: MDHEN, SYDVKM. The CDR3 is 16 amino acids. CDR3 amino acids: CASSELWTGVGQPQHF. CDR3 DNA: TGTGCCAGCAGTGAACTGTGGACAGGGGTGGGTCAGCCCCAGCATTTT.

The V and J genes are TRBV2 and TRBJ1-5; 7 bases fit TRBD1. V trimming: 4 bases; J trimming: 0 bases; junction bases outside the gene matches: 3. The CDR3 has 15 amino acids. CDR1 and CDR2 from the germline V gene are SNHLY and FYNNEI. CDR3 bases: TGTGCCAGCAGTGGAGGGACAGTTAGCAATCAGCCCCAGCATTTT. As protein: CASSGGTVSNQPQHF. The full variable domain, completed using reference TRBV2 and TRBJ1-5, is EPEVTQTPSHQVTQMGQEVILRCVPISNHLYFYWYRQILGQKVEFLVSFYNNEISEKSEIFDDQFSVERPDGSNFTLKIRSTKLEDSAMYFCASSGGTVSNQPQHFGDGTRLSIL.

The V and J genes are TRBV2 and TRBJ1-1; tentatively, D is TRBD1 (5 bases). Germline CDR1 and CDR2: SNHLY and FYNNEI. The V and J ends lost 6 bases and 2 bases respectively, with 10 bases between them. The CDR3 contains 13 residues. The CDR3 loop reads CASRDQGNTEAFF. The CDR3 DNA reads as TGTGCCAGCAGAGATCAGGGAAACACTGAAGCTTTCTTT.

The J gene is TRBJ2-3, the V gene TRBV4-2; unclear D gene. The CDR3 is 15 amino acids. CDR1 LGHNA and CDR2 YNFKEQ come from the germline V gene. V was trimmed by 2 bases and J by 2 bases, leaving 11 bases between them. The CDR3 DNA reads TGTGCCAGCAGCCAAAGCGCCCGCCTCACAGATACGCAGTATTTT. It codes for CASSQSARLTDTQYF.

The V gene is TRBV6-4, the J gene TRBJ2-7; 8 bases map to TRBD1. Germline V gene sequence: CDR1 MRHNA, CDR2 SNTAGT. This CDR3 is built from 15 residues. V was clipped by 4 bases and J by 1 base; unmatched bases: 6. The CDR3 protein is CASSGGQVGSYEQYF. In DNA form, the CDR3 reads TGTGCCAGCAGTGGGGGACAGGTCGGTTCCTACGAGCAGTACTTC.

J is TRBJ1-2 and V is TRBV4-1; 7 nucleotides line up with TRBD1. The CDR3 is made up of 13 amino acids. CDR1 is MGHRA and CDR2 is YSYEKL in the germline V gene. J was trimmed by 3 bases and V by 4 bases; bases with no gene match: 2. The CDR3 sequence is CASSRTGDYGYTF. For the CDR3, the DNA is TGCGCCAGCAGCCGAACAGGGGACTATGGCTACACCTTC.

V and J are TRBV30 and TRBJ1-2; 7 nucleotides line up with TRBD1. V gave up 0 bases and J gave up 0 bases; unmatched junction bases: 7. Germline loops: CDR1 GTSNPN, CDR2 SVGIG (reference sequence). The length of the CDR3 is 16 residues. CDR3 loop: CAWSVPGGLANYGYTF. As DNA, the CDR3 is TGTGCCTGGAGTGTACCAGGGGGTTTAGCTAACTATGGCTACACCTTC.

This clone showed up just once. The V and J genes are TRBV11-2 and TRBJ2-7; D is perhaps TRBD2 (6 bases). Germline V gives CDR1 SGHAT, CDR2 FQNNGV. The CDR3 spans 16 residues. V was shortened by 1 base and J by 1 base, with 14 bases between the two germline ends. CDR3 region: CASSLGGGSLSYEQYF. For the CDR3, the DNA is TGTGCCAGCAGCTTAGGGGGAGGCAGTTTGTCCTACGAGCAGTACTTC.

This chain joins TRBV7-2 and TRBJ2-1; 8 bases align to TRBD2. CDR1 and CDR2 (germline): SGHTA, FQGNSA. The CDR3 spans 15 residues. Losses at the gene ends were 5 bases for V and 9 bases for J; bases not matched to a gene: 12. The CDR3 loop is CASSKHGGGPIEQFF. CDR3 sequence (DNA): TGTGCCAGCAGCAAACATGGCGGGGGGCCGATTGAGCAGTTCTTC.

The genes are TRBV5-6 and TRBJ1-1; 8 nucleotides align to TRBD1. CDR3 size: 17 residues. Germline CDR1 reads SGHDT; CDR2 reads YYEEEE. Trimming cost V 1 base and J 0 bases; bases outside gene matches: 8. The CDR3 region is CASSLPRQGSLNTEAFF. The CDR3 coding sequence is TGTGCCAGCAGCTTGCCACGACAGGGGTCGTTGAACACTGAAGCTTTCTTT.

The chain carries TRBV5-4 and TRBJ1-5; no firm D call. Germline V gene lookup returns CDR1 SGHNT and CDR2 YYREEE (reference sequence). CDR3 length: 15 amino acids. The V gene lost 4 bases and the J gene lost 1 base, with 12 bases spanning the gap. DNA of the CDR3: TGTGCCAGCAGCCTCGTCAGTTGGAGCAATCAGCCCCAGCATTTT. Its translation is CASSLVSWSNQPQHF.

V and J are TRBV5-5 and TRBJ2-7, with a possible D match to TRBD2 (6 bases). V gave up 4 bases and J gave up 2 bases, with 13 bases separating them. Germline CDR1 is SGHKS and CDR2 is YYEKEE (reference sequence). The CDR3 spans 14 residues. CDR3 region: CASSRDSMTYEQYF. CDR3 nucleotides: TGTGCCAGCAGCCGGGACTCAATGACCTACGAGCAGTACTTC.

This clone was observed once. This rearrangement joins TRBV19 to TRBJ2-2; tentatively, D is TRBD1 (5 bases). Germline CDR1 is LNHDA and CDR2 is SQIVND (reference sequence). The CDR3 runs to 14 residues. Trimming left V 5 bases short and J 1 base short, with 8 bases between. This CDR3 reads CASSPTGNTGELFF. The CDR3 region has the DNA TGTGCCAGTAGTCCTACAGGGAACACCGGGGAGCTGTTTTTT.

This sequence joins TRBV4-1 and TRBJ1-2, with D unclear. Trimming stripped 0 bases from V and 7 bases from J, with 12 bases between. The CDR3 contains 14 residues. CDR1 and CDR2 (germline): MGHRA, YSYEKL. The CDR3 reads CASSQDWQVIGYTF. CDR3 in DNA: TGCGCCAGCAGCCAAGATTGGCAGGTAATTGGCTACACCTTC.

This clone is a singleton in its sample. This sequence joins TRBV9 and TRBJ2-2, with D possibly being TRBD1 (5 bases). CDR1 is SGDLS, CDR2 YYNGEE, per germline. V lost 5 bases to trimming and J lost 3 bases, with 11 bases between them. The CDR3 contains 14 residues. CDR3 residues: CASSKGPYTGELFF. The DNA for the CDR3 is TGTGCCAGCAGTAAGGGGCCCTACACCGGGGAGCTGTTTTTT. The whole variable domain, filled in from reference TRBV9 and TRBJ2-2, reads DSGVTQTPKHLITATGQRVTLRCSPRSGDLSVYWYQQSLDQGLQFLIQYYNGEERAKGNILERFSAQQFPDLHSELNLSSLELGDSALYFCASSKGPYTGELFFGEGSRLTVL.

The sample holds a few counts of this clone. The chain combines TRBV28 with TRBJ2-1, with a weak D call TRBD2 (5 bases). This CDR3 region has 15 residues. Germline V gives CDR1 MDHEN, CDR2 SYDVKM. V gave up 6 bases and J gave up 0 bases, with 12 bases separating them. CDR3 in amino acids: CASSSAASSYNEQFF. CDR3 DNA sequence: TGTGCCAGCAGCTCAGCGGCTAGCTCCTACAATGAGCAGTTCTTC.

The chain joins TRBV4-3 to TRBJ1-4, with D tentatively TRBD1 (6 bases). V shed 1 base and J shed 0 bases, with 15 bases lying between them. Per the germline V gene, CDR1 is LGHNA and CDR2 is YSLEER. This CDR3 is built from 18 residues. CDR3 DNA: TGCGCCAGCAGCCAAGCGGTAGGGACAACCGCAACTAATGAAAAACTGTTTTTT. Its translation: CASSQAVGTTATNEKLFF.

The chain is built from TRBV27 and TRBJ2-5; a weak D match, TRBD2 (6 bases). Trimming shortened V by 6 bases and J by 3 bases, and 17 bases separated the two germline ends. Germline values: CDR1 MNHEY, CDR2 SMNVEV (reference sequence). This CDR3 region has 15 residues. The CDR3 coding sequence is TGTGCCAGCAGCCTCTTTCTAGCGCCGGAAGAGACCCAGTACTTC. It is translated as CASSLFLAPEETQYF.

This rearrangement joins TRBV6-6 to TRBJ1-4; TRBD1 might be the D (5 bases). Germline V gene lookup returns CDR1 MNHNY and CDR2 SVGAGI (reference sequence). V shed 8 bases and J shed 3 bases, with 10 bases lying between them. This CDR3 is built from 13 residues. This CDR3 is CASRGEANEKLFF. CDR3 in DNA: TGTGCCAGCCGGGGGGAAGCTAATGAAAAACTGTTTTTT.

This CDR3 is CASSLDRTFGYEQYF. The CDR3, as DNA: TGTGCCAGCAGCTTAGACCGGACATTCGGCTACGAGCAGTACTTC. The chain recombines TRBV7-9 with TRBJ2-7, with D perhaps matching TRBD1 (5 bases). V lost 1 base to trimming and J lost 3 bases, with 13 bases between them. The CDR3 covers 15 residues. Germline V lookup: CDR1 SEHNR, CDR2 FQNEAQ (reference sequence).

This chain uses TRBV7-9 with TRBJ1-1; tentatively, D is TRBD1 (5 bases). The germline V gene has CDR1 SEHNR and CDR2 FQNEAQ (reference sequence). The CDR3 contains 19 residues. Trimming shortened V by 0 bases and J by 3 bases, and 23 bases separated the two germline ends. DNA of the CDR3: TGTGCCAGCAGCTTAGCGCCAGGGAGGCTGTTCGGAAATCACACTGAAGCTTTCTTT. Translating gives CASSLAPGRLFGNHTEAFF.